The TCR beta chain described here comes from a study of OX40 agonist ivuxolimab in advanced cancers. Whole-study context: Three patients showed partial responses: one hepatocellular carcinoma and two cutaneous melanoma cases. Findings and limits, study-wide: Expanded clones belonging to CD8+ T cells outnumbered, on average, those of CD4+.

This table comes from immunoSEQ multiplex PCR, and its TCRdb copy is limited to in-frame clones, with some not included. The sample lists approximately 65,000 clones; around nine tenths were seen once. Of note for this clone: Its specificity is unknown.

This clonotype was sampled from an adult with an advanced solid tumor such as melanoma, head and neck, liver or kidney cancer. This sample comprised CD4+ or CD8+ T cells sorted from blood, obtained in a trial of the OX40 agonist ivuxolimab.

For the CDR3, the DNA is TGTGCCAGCAGTCAAGACGGTGGTCGGTTCACTGAAGCTTTCTTT. Translating gives CASSQDGGRFTEAFF. This chain connects TRBV7-8 to TRBJ1-1; no clear D. This CDR3 is 15 amino acids long. Trimming removed 6 bases from V and 4 bases from J, with 18 bases in between. In germline, CDR1 is SGHVS, CDR2 FQNEAQ.